This paragraph covers one T cell receptor beta chain sequence. This clonotype occurred many times. Its antigen has not been determined. There are no base qualities to consult, and no much larger clone falls within one base. Using a constant-region primer and ProtoScript II reverse transcriptase, TCRbeta-specific cDNA was reverse-transcribed from around 500 ng total RNA. Construction of the TCRbeta libraries relied on three nested rounds of multiplex PCR, following a slightly modified ARM-PCR procedure. The first two PCR rounds used multiplex TRBV1-TRBV30 forward primers with a Cbeta reverse primer, each for 10 to 11 cycles. A final 25-cycle PCR with Deep VentR polymerase added sample barcodes and Illumina adapters. Before sequencing, amplicons between 200 and 500 bp were purified from gel using a QIAquick gel extraction kit. The TCRbeta amplicons were sequenced with 250-bp paired-end reads on an Illumina HiSeq 2500. As for how the authors treated the data: Reads were quality-trimmed with Trimmomatic v0.33, and paired reads were merged with FLASH v1.2.11 to recover full CDR3 sequences. V, D and J germline segments were assigned to the rearranged TCRbeta sequences using MiGEC v1.2.1b. Clonotype statistics, along with Shannon-Wiener diversity indices, were calculated using VDJtools v1.0.0. Except for diversity analysis, only the 250 most abundant clonotypes of each sample were used in subsequent analyses to reduce sampling bias. TCRdb trimmed public reads at Q25 via fastp, called clones via MiXCR and kept in-frame beta chains. Duplicate CDR3 protein sequences are folded into a single record with the most common DNA and genes. The V and J calls shown here were made by TCRdb, not taken from the authors' results. The sample contains 95,000 to 100,000 distinct CDR3 sequences, around two thirds of them found a single time. The top ten clonotypes cover approximately 12% of the sample.

Total RNA and DNA were co-extracted without cell sorting from approximately 20-30 mg of bulk tissue using the AllPrep DNA/RNA mini kit. Surgical resection was performed in China between November 2015 and March 2016 on a handful of patients with histopathologically diagnosed primary liver carcinoma. Patients had chronic HBV infection and were treatment-naive at sampling. Five spatially separated regions were sampled per tumor: superior, inferior, left-lateral and right-lateral poles, plus the tumor centre. Histology showed that every tumor sample contained more than 80% viable tumor cells. Fresh tumor and adjacent tissue pieces were bisected, with one half stored in RNAlater at -80 degrees C and the other half sent for histology. V gives up 3 bases and J gives up 0 bases, and the segment between their germline ends measures 8 bases. Based on the germline V gene, the CDR1 and CDR2 sequences are MDHEN and SYDVKM. Taken from cysteine to phenylalanine, the CDR3 has 14 residues. Kept here is only the CDR3 DNA, which spans 42 bases and is read in frame from base 1.

The data are from a study of tumor-infiltrating lymphocytes in primary liver carcinoma (dated 2017 in TCRdb). With regard to the full study: The five patients, three men and two women aged 30 to 69 years, had hepatocellular carcinoma (four) or combined HCC and intrahepatic cholangiocarcinoma (one). Tumors of the five patients were stage T1-T3 N0M0 with maximum diameters of roughly 4.2 to 10 cm. Each sample produced roughly 3.65 to 7.13 million productive TCRbeta reads, and read depth showed no significant difference between tissue types. Across five regions of each liver tumor, along with adjacent normal tissue and blood, the study brought together TCRbeta repertoire sequencing, expression microarrays and whole-exome sequencing. A total of some 35 specimens from 5 patients went through TCRbeta repertoire sequencing, namely 25 tumor regions, 5 adjacent noncancerous liver tissues and 5 peripheral blood samples. Agilent mRNA microarray profiling was performed on the approximately 26 tumor region samples to relate TCRbeta repertoire diversity to the local molecular phenotype. Technical replicate repertoires showed high reproducibility, with mean shared-clone rates around 0.9 and correlation coefficients above 0.95.

General conclusions and limits of the study: The top 250 clones accounted for a significantly greater share of the repertoire in tumors than in blood (p = 0.039). Repertoire overlap was found to be higher between tumor regions (mean approximately 35%) than between tumor-adjacent (roughly 17%) or tumor-blood (about 14%) pairs, consistent with antigen-driven expansion. Because sequencing covered only the TCR beta chain and unpaired alpha chains were not captured, true repertoire diversity is likely underestimated. Since the samples were bulk and unsorted, there was no way to compare CD4+ and CD8+ T cell repertoires. Only about 8-25% of top clones were found in all five regions of a tumor, suggesting spatial heterogeneity of tumor-infiltrating T cells. Only 4 to 6 patients were included in the study, and the authors note that the findings should be validated in a larger study.

Material: liver tumor tissue from sampling region 2. The intended sense of this specimen's cell subset or site label: tumor region T2, inferior pole. The receptor's source is a woman aged 55-69 years with primary liver carcinoma and hepatitis B virus infection. The chain joins TRBV28 to TRBJ2-5; the D gene assignment is ambiguous. The CDR3: CASSFLGYQETQYF. The base sequence is TGTGCCAGCAGTTTTTTGGGTTACCAAGAGACCCAGTACTTC. Joined to the reference TRBV28 and TRBJ2-5 proteins, this CDR3 gives the full variable domain: DVKVTQSSRYLVKRTGEKVFLECVQDMDHENMFWYRQDPGLGLRLIYFSYDVKMKEKGDIPEGYSVSREKKERFSLILESASTNQTSMYLCASSFLGYQETQYFGPGTRLLVL.